This T cell receptor (beta chain) was sequenced for a study of blood T cell repertoires in COVID-19. Across the whole study: COVID-19 samples from acute and convalescent phases originated in the United States, Italy and Spain. T cells, B-cell-depleted T cells, or PBMCs provided the cDNA or gDNA that served as material.

Original methodology: Estimated nucleated cell counts came from reference gene primer amplification. Libraries were prepared by immunoSEQ multiplex PCR; TCRdb keeps only in-frame clonotypes and omits some of them. V and J calls and clone size are given by that table; D and trimming were obtained from the DNA. This table has under 500,000 clones, about 85% appearing once. The CDR3 contains 16 residues. The rearrangement links TRBV21-1 to TRBJ1-2. TRBV21-1 is termed a pseudogene. Sequencing was carried out using PBMCs or T cells enriched from blood (not recorded which). The TCR comes from a woman under 30 with acute COVID-19. CDR3 coding DNA: TGTGCCAGCAGCAAAGATTGTACGGGGGAGACTAGGGGCTACACCTTC. It specifies CASSKDCTGETRGYTF.